The T cell receptor beta chain described here comes from a study of shared clonotypes between healthy human individuals (TCRdb year 2020). For the study in its entirety: The cohort comprised a couple of women and a few men aged 18 to 49 years. For each donor, CD4 naive and CD4 memory were each run on three plates, CD8 naive on two plates, and CD8 memory on one plate. The study deeply sequenced blood TCR repertoires of about five healthy adults to estimate repertoire size and the extent of clonotype sharing between individuals. Different laboratories and diverse techniques were used to prepare libraries and sequence TCR repertoires, to increase sequencing depth and limit assay-specific biases. Between about 0.94 and 8.9 billion PBMCs per donor were obtained by leukapheresis. General study outcomes and caveats: Pairwise subsampling led to the expectation that sequencing depth would affect the degree of clonotype sharing among donors. Naive subsets generally had larger estimated clonotype richness than memory subsets did. Clonotypes shared by all four sorted-subset donors showed higher generation probabilities than non-shared clonotypes. The small number of donors limited the genetic and exposure-history diversity represented. Rarefaction of sorted-subset datasets indicated incomplete sequencing despite the large sequencing depth. Only blood was sampled, and tissue TCR repertoires likely differ from those in blood. Sharing across several donors was observed for about 5% of naive CD4, 3% to 3.5% of naive CD8, 2% to 2.5% of memory CD4, and approximately 0.41% of memory CD8 clonotypes.

CDR1 SGHRS and CDR2 YFSETQ are derived from the germline V gene. The CDR3 sequence holds 15 residues, the cysteine and phenylalanine included. The only DNA kept is the CDR3, 45 bases in frame from the first base. Cut back by 0 bases and 0 bases, the V and J ends lie 6 bases apart. Turning to this clone: Which antigen it targets is not known. Base qualities are missing; no much larger clone stands one base away. Other DNA sequences in the same sample also yield this CDR3.

Healthy HIV-negative adults with no recently reported acute infections or vaccinations were included as donors. Every donor was a Caucasian adult residing in Nashville, Tennessee, USA. CD4+ T cells were enriched through magnetic negative selection, after which naive cells were positively selected on CD45RA and the remaining negative fraction served as the memory subset. Blood was collected by leukapheresis, and PBMCs were isolated by Ficoll-Histopaque density gradient centrifugation and then cryopreserved in liquid nitrogen vapor phase. Purity and quantity of every magnetically sorted T cell population were checked by analytical flow cytometry. Each sorted fraction had its genomic DNA isolated and then quantified by UV absorbance on a Nanodrop 2000c. Using the deep immunoSEQ assay, TCR CDR3 regions were amplified from genomic DNA by multiplex PCR. Extracted genomic DNA from each cell subset was spread evenly across all wells of several immunoSEQ 96-well plates, with each plate serving as a replicate. Each replicate PCR for sorted subsets received 150 to 250 ng genomic DNA, equal to tens of thousands of T cell genomes. Purified libraries were quantified with a Qubit 3.0 fluorometer, sized on a Bioanalyzer 2100, and re-quantified with the KAPA Library Quantification kit. Every immunoSEQ 96-well plate was sequenced on a dedicated single-read 150-cycle Illumina NextSeq 550 flow cell. On the study's bioinformatics: Because only junctional sequences without quality scores were contained in the immunoSEQ output, filtering matching that applied to full-length reads could not be performed. Sequences were annotated with PyIR, a Python wrapper for IgBLAST v1.9, using IMGT germline references to assign V/J genes and CDR3. Reads were removed for weak V/J assignments (E-value above 1e-6), missing CDR3, stop codons, out-of-frame junctions, or ambiguous translated residues. V3J clonotypes were defined by identical inferred V gene, J gene, and CDR3 amino acid sequence. Percentage overlap between repertoires was computed as shared unique clonotypes divided by the size of the smaller repertoire. Three approaches were used to assess repertoire richness: RTK rarefaction, the Chao1 estimator, and Recon v2.1 estimates of unobserved clonotypes. OLGA was used to compute generation probabilities for all TCRbeta clonotypes that the gDNA method yielded from a handful of donors. TCRdb provides this immuneACCESS table in a form limited to in-frame rearrangements. Some clones are lacking; in checked studies, under half of them reflect an unresolved V gene, and why the rest are absent is not known. V and J calls and clone size come straight from that table; D and trimming were deduced from the DNA. The sample table holds 2 million to 2.5 million clones, of which around 95% were seen once. The ten largest clonotypes hold 0.1% to 0.15% of the sample.

Source material: naive CD4+ T cells sorted from blood. What this sample's cell subset or site label stands for: CD45RA+ positively selected. The chain was built from TRBV5-1 and TRBJ1-4, with no confidently assigned D gene. The clonotype was recovered from a man between 18 and 29 years old in good health. In nucleotide form, the sequence is TGCGCCAGCAGCTTGGGACCTACAACTAATGAAAAACTGTTTTTT. Translated, this is CASSLGPTTNEKLFF.